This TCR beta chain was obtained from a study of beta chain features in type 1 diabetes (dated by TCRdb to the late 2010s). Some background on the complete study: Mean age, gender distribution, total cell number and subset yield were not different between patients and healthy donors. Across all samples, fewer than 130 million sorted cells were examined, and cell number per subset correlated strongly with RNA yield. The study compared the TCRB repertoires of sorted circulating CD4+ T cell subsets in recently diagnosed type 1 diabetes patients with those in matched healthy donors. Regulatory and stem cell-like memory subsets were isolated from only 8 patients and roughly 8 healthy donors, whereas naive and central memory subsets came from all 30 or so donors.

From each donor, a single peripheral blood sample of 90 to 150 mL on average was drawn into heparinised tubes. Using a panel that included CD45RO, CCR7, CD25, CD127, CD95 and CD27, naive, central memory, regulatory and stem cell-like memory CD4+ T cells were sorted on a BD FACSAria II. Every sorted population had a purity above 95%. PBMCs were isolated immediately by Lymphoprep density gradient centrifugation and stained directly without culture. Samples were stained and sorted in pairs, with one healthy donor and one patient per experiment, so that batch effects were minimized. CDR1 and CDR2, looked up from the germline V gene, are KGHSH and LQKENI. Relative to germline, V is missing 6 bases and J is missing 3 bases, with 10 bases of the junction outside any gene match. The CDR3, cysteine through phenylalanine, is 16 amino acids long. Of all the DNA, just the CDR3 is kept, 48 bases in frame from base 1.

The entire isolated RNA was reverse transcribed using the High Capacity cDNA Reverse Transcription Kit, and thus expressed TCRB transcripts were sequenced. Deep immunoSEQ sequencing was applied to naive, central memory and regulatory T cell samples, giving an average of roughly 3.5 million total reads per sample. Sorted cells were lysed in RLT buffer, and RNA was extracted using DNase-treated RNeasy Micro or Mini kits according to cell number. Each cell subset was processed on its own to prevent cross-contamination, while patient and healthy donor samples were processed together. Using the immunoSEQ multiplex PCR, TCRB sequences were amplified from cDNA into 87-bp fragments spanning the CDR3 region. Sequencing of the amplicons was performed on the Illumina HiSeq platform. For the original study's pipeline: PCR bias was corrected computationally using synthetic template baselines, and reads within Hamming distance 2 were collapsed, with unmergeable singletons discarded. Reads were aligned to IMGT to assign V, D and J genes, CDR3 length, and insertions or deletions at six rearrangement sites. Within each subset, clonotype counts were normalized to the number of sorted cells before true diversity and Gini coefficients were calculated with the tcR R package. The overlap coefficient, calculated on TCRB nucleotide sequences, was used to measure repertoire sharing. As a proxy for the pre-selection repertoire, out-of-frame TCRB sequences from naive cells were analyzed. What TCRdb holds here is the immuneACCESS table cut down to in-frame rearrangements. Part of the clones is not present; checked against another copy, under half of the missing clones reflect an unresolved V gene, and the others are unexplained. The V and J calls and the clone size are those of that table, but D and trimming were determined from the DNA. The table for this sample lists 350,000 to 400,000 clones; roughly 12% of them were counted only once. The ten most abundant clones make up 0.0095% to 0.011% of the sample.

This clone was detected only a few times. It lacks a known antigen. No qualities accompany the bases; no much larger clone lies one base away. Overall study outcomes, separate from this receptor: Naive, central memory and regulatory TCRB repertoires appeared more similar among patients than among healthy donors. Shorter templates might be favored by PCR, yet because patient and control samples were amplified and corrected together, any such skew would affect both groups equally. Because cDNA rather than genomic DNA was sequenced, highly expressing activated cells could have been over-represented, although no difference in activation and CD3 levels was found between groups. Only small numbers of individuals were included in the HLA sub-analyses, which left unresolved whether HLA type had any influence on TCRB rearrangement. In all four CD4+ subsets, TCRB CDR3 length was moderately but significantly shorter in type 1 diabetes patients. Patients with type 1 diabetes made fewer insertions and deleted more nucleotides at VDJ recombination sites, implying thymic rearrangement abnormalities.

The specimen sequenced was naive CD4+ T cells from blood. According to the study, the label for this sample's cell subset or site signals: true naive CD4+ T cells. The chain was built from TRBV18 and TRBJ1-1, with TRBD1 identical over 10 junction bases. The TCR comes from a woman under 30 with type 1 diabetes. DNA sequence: TGTGCCAGCTCCCCCAGGACAGGGGGATCCGACACTGAAGCTTTCTTT. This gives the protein CASSPRTGGSDTEAFF.